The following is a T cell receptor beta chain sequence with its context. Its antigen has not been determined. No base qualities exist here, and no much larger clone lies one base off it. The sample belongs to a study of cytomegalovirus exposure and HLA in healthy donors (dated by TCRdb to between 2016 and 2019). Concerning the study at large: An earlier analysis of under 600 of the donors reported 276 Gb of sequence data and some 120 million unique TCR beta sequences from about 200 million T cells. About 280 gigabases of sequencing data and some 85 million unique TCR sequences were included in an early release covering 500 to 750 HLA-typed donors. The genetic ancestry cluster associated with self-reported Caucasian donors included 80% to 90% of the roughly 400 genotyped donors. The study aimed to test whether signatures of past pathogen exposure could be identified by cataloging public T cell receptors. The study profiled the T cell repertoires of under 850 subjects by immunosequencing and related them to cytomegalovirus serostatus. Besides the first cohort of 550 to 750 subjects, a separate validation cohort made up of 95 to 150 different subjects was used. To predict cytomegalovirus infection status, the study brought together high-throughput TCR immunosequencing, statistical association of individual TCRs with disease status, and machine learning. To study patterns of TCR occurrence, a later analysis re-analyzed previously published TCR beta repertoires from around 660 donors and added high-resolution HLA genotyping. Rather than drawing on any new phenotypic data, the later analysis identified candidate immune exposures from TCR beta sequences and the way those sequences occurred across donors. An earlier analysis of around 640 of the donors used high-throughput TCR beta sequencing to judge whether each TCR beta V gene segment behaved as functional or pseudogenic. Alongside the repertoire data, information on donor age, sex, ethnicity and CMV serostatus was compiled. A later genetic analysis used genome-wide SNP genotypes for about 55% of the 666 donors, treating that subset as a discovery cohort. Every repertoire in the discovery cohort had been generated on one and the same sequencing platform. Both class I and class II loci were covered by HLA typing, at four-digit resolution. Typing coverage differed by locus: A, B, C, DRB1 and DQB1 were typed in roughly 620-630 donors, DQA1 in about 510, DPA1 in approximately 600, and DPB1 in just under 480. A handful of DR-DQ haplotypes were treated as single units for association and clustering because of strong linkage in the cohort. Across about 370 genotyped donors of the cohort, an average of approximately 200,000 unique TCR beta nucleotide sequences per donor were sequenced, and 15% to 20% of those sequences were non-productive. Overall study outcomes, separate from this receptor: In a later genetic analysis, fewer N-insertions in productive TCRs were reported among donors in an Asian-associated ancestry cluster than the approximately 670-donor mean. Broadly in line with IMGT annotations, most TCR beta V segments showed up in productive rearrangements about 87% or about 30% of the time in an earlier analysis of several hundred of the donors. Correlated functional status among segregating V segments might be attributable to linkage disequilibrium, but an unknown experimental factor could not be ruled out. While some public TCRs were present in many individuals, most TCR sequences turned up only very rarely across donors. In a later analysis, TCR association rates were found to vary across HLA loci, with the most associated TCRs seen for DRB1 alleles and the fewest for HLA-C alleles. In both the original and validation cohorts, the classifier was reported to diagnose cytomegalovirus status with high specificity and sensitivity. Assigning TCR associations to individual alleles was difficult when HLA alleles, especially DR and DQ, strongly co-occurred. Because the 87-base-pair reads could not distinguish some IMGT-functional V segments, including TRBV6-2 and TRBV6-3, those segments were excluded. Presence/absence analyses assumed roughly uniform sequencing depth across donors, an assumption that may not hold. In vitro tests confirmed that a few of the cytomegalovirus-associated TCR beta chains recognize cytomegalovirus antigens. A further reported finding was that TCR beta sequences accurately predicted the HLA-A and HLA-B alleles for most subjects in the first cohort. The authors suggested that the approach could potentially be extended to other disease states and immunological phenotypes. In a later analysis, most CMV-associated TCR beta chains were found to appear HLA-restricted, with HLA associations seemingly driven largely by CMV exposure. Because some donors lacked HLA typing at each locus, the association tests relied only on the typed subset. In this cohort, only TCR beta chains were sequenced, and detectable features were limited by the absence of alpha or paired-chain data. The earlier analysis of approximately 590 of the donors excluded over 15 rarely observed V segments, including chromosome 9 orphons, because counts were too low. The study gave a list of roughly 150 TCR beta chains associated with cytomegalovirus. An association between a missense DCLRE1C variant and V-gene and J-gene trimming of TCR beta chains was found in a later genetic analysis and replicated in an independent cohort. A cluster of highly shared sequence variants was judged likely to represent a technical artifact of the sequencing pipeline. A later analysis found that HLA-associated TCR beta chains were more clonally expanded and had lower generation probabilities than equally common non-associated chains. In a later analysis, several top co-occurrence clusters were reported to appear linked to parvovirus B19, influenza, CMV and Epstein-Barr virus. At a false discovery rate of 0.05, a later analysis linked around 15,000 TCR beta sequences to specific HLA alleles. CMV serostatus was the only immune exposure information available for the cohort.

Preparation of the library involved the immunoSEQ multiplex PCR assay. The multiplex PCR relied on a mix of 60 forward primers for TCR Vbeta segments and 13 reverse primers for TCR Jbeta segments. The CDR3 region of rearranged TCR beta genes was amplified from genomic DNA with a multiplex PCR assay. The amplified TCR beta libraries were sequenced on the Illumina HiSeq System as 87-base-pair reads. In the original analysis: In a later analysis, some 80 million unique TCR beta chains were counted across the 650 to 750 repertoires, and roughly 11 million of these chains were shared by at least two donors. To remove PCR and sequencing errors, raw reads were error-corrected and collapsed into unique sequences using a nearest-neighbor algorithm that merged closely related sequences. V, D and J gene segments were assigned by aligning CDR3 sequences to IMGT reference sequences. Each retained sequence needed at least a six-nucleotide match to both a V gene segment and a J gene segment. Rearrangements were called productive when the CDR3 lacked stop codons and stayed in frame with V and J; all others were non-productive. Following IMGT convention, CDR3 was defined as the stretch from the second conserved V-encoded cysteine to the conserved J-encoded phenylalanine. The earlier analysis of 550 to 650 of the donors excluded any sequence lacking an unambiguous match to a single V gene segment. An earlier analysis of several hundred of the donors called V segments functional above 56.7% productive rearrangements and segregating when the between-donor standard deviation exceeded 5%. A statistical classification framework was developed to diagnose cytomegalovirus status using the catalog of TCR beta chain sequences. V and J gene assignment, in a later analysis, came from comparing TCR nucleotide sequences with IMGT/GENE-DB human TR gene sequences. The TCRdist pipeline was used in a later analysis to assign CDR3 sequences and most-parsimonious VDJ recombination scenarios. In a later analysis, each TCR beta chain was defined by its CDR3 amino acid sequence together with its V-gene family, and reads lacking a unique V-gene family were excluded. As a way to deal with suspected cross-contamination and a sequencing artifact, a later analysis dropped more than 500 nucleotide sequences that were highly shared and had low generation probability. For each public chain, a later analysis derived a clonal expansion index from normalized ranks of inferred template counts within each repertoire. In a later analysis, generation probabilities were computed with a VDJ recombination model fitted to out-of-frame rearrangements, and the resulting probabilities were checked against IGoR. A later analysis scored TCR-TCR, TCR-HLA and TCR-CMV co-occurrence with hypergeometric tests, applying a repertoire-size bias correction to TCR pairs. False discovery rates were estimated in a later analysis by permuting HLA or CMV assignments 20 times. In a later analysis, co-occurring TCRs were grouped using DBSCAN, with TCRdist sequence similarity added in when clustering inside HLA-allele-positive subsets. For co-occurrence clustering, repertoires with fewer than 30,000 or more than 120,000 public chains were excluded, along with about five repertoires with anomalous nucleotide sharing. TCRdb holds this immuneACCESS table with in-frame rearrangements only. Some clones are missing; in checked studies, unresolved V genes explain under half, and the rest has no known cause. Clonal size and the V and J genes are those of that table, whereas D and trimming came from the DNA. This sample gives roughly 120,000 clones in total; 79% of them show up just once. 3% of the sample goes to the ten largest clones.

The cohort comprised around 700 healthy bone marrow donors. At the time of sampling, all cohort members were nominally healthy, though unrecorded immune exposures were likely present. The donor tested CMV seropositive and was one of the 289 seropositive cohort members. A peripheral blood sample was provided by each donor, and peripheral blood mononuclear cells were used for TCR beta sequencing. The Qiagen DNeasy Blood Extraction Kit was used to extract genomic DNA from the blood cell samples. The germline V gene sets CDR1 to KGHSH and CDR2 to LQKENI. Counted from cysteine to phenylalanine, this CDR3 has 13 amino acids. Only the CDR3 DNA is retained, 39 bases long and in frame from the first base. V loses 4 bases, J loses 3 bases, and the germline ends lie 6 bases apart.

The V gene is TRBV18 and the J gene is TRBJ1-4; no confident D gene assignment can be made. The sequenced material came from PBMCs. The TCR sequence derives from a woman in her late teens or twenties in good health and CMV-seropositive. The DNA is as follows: TGTGCCAGCTCACAGAGCGCTAATGAAAAACTGTTTTTT. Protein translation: CASSQSANEKLFF. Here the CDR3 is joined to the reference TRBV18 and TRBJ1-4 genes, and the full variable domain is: NAGVMQNPRHLVRRRGQEARLRCSPMKGHSHVYWYRQLPEEGLKFMVYLQKENIIDESGMPKERFSAEFPKEGPSILRIQQVVRGDSAAYFCASSQSANEKLFFGSGTQLSVL.